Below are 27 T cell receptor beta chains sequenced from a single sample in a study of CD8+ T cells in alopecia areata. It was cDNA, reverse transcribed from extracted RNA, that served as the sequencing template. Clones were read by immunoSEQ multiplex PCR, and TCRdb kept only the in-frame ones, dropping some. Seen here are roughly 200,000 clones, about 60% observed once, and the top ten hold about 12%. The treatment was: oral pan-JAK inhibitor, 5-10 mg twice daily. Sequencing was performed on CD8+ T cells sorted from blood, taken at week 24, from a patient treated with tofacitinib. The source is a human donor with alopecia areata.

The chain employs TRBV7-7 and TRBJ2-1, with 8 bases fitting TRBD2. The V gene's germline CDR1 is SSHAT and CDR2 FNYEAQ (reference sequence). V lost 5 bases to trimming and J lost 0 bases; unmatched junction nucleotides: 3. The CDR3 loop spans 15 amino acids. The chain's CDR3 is CASSPGGSSYNEQFF. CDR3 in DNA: TGTGCCAGCAGCCCGGGAGGGAGCTCCTACAATGAGCAGTTCTTC. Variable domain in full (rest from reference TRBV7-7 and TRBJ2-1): GAGVSQSPRYKVTKRGQDVTLRCDPISSHATLYWYQQALGQGPEFLTYFNYEAQPDKSGLPSDRFSAERPEGSISTLTIQRTEQRDSAMYRCASSPGGSSYNEQFFGPGTRLTVL.

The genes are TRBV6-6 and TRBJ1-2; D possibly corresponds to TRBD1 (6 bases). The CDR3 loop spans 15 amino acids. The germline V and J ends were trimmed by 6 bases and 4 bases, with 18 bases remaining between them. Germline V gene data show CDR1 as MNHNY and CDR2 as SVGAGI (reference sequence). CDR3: CASSLGQTLVYGYTF. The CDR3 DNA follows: TGTGCCAGCAGCCTCGGACAGACCCTGGTCTATGGCTACACCTTC.

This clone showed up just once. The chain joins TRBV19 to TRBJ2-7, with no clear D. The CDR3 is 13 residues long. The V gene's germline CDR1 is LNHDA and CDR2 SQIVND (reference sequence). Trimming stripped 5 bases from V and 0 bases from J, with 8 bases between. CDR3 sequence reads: CASSPDVSYEQYF. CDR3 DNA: TGTGCCAGTAGTCCCGACGTCTCCTACGAGCAGTACTTC.

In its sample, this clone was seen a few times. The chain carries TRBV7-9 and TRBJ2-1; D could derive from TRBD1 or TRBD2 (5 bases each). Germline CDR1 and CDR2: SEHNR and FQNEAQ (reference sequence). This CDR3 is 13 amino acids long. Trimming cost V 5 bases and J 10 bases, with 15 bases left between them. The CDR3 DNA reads TGTGCCAGCAGCCCAGGGACCGGAGTAGAGCAGTTCTTC. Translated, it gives CASSPGTGVEQFF.

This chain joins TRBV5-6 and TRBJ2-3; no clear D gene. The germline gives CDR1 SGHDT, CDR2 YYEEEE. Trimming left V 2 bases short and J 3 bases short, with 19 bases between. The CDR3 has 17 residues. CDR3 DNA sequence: TGTGCCAGCAGCTTTGGCCTTTTAGGGTGGTTGACAGATACGCAGTATTTT. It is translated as CASSFGLLGWLTDTQYF.

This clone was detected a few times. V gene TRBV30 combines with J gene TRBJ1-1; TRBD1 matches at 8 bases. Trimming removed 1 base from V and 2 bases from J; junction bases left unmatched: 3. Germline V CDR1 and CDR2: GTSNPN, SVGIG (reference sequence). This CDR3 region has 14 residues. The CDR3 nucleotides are TGTGCCTGGAGTGACAGGGGGGGAAACACTGAAGCTTTCTTT. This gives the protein CAWSDRGGNTEAFF. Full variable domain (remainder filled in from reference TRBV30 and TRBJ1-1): SQTIHQWPATLVQPVGSPLSLECTVEGTSNPNLYWYRQAAGRGLQLLFYSVGIGQISSEVPQNLSASRPQDRQFILSSKKLLLSDSGFYLCAWSDRGGNTEAFFGQGTRLTVV.

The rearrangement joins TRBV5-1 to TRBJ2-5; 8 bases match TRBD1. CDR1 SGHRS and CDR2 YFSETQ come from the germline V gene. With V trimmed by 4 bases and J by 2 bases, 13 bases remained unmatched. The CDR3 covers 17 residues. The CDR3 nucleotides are TGCGCCAGCAGCGGGCGGAGTGACAGGGGCCCTCAAGAGACCCAGTACTTC. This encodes CASSGRSDRGPQETQYF.

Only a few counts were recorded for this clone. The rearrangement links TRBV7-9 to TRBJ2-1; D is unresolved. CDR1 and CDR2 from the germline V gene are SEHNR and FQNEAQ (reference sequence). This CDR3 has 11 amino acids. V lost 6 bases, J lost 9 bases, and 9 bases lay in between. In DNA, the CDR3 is TGTGCCAGCAGAGGGTCCTCTGAGCAGTTCTTC. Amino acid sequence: CASRGSSEQFF. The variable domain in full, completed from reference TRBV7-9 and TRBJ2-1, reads DTGVSQNPRHKITKRGQNVTFRCDPISEHNRLYWYRQTLGQGPEFLTYFQNEAQLEKSRLLSDRFSAERPKGSFSTLEIQRTEQGDSAMYLCASRGSSEQFFGPGTRLTVL.

The CDR3 loop reads CATSSSGRGARTDTQYF. For the CDR3, the DNA is TGTGCCACCAGCAGCTCAGGGCGGGGGGCCCGCACAGATACGCAGTATTTT. The rearrangement uses TRBV15 and TRBJ2-3, with 8 bases that match TRBD2. The CDR3 consists of 17 residues. Trimming took 3 bases from V and 1 from J; bases not matched to a gene: 9. Per the germline V gene, CDR1 is LNHNV and CDR2 is YYDKDF (reference sequence).

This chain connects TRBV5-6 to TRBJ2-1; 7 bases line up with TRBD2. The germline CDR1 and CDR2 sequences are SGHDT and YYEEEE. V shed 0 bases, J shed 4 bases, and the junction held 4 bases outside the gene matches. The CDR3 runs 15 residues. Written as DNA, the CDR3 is TGTGCCAGCAGCTTGGGTGCGGGGGTTTACAATGAGCAGTTCTTC. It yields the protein CASSLGAGVYNEQFF.

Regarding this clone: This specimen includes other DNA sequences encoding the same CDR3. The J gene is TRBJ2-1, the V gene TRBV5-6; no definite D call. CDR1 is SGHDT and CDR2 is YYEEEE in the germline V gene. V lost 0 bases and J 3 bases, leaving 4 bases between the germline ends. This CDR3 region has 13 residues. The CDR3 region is CASSLGGYNEQFF. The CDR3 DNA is TGTGCCAGCAGCTTGGGCGGCTACAATGAGCAGTTCTTC.

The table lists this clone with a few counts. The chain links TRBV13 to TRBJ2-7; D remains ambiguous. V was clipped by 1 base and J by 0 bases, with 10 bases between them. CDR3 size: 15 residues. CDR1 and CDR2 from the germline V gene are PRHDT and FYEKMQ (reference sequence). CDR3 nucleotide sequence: TGTGCCAGCAGCTTAGCGGATAGGCCCTCCTACGAGCAGTACTTC. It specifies CASSLADRPSYEQYF.

The CDR3 bases are TGTGCCAGCAGCAACCAAGCCGGGAGGAACACTGAAGCTTTCTTT. Amino acids: CASSNQAGRNTEAFF. The chain combines TRBV13 with TRBJ1-1, with D unclear. The CDR3 length is 15 residues. Germline CDR1 and CDR2: PRHDT and FYEKMQ (reference sequence). The ends were cut back, 5 bases at V and 1 base at J, with 14 bases in the middle.

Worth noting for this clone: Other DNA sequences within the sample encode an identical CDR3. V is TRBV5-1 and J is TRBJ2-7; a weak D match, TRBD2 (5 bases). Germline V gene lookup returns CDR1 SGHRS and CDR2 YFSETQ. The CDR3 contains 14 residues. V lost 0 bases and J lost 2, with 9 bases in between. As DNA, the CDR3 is TGCGCCAGCAGCTTGGGCGGGCTGACCTACGAGCAGTACTTC. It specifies CASSLGGLTYEQYF.

The CDR3 sequence is CSVEINYGYTF. For the CDR3, the DNA is TGCAGCGTTGAGATAAACTATGGCTACACCTTC. The genes are TRBV29-1 and TRBJ1-2; D is ambiguous. The germline V gene encodes CDR1 SQVTM and CDR2 ANQGSEA. The germline V and J ends were trimmed by 3 bases and 2 bases, with 4 bases remaining between them. The CDR3 runs to 11 residues.

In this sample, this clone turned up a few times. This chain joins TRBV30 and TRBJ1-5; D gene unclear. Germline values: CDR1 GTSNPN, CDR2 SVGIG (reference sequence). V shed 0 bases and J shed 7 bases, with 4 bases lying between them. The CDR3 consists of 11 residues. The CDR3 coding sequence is TGTGCCTGGAGTGTGGGACAGCCCCAGCATTTT. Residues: CAWSVGQPQHF.

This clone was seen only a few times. CDR3 region: CSVDEGLQETQYF. As DNA, the CDR3 is TGCAGCGTTGATGAGGGACTACAAGAGACCCAGTACTTC. This sequence joins TRBV29-1 and TRBJ2-5; 7 positions agree with TRBD2. CDR1 is SQVTM, CDR2 ANQGSEA, per germline. The CDR3 consists of 13 residues. The junction had 3 bases not matched to a gene; V was cut back by 3 bases and J by 2 bases.

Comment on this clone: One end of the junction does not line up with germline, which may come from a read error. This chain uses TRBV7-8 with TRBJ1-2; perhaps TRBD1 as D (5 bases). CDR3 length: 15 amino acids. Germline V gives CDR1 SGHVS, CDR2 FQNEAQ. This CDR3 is CASTLKLGGGAGYTF. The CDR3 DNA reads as TGTGCCAGCACCTTAAAATTGGGAGGAGGGGCTGGCTACACCTTC.

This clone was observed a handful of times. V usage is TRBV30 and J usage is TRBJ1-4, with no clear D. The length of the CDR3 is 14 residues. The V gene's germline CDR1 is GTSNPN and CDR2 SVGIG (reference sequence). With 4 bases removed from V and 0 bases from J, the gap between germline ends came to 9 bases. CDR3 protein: CAWTEAATNEKLFF. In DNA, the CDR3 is TGTGCCTGGACCGAGGCTGCAACTAATGAAAAACTGTTTTTT.

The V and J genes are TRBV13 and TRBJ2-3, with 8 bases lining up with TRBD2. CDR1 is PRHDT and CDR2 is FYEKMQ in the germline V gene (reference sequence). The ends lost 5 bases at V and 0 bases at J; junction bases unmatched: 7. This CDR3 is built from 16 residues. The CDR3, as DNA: TGTGCCAGCAGCGTGACTCGCGGGGGGAGCACAGATACGCAGTATTTT. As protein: CASSVTRGGSTDTQYF.

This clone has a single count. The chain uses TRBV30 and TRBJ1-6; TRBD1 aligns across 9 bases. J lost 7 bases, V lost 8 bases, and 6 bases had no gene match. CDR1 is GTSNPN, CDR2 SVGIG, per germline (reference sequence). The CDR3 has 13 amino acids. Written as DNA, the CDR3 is TGTGCCGGAGGACAGGGGTTAAATTCACCCCTCCACTTT. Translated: CAGGQGLNSPLHF.

The CDR3 region has the DNA TGTGCCAGCCCACCCGAGGGGGCCTTAAATGAGCAGTTCTTC. Its protein product is CASPPEGALNEQFF. The gene calls are TRBV6-1 and TRBJ2-1, with 7 positions matching TRBD1. The ends lost 8 bases at V and 7 bases at J; junction bases unmatched: 11. There are 14 residues in the CDR3. The germline V gene encodes CDR1 MNHNS and CDR2 SASEGT.

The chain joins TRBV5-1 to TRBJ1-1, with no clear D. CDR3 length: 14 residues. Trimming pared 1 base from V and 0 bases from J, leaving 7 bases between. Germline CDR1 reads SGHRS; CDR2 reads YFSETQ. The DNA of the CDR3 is TGCGCCAGCAGCTTGCGTGATTTGAACACTGAAGCTTTCTTT. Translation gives CASSLRDLNTEAFF.

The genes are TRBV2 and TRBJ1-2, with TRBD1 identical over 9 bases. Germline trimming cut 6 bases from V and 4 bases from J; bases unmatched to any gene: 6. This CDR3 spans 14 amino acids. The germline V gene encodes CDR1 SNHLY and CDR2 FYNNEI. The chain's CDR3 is CASRGGQGSYGYTF. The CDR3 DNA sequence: TGTGCCAGCAGAGGGGGACAGGGCAGCTATGGCTACACCTTC.

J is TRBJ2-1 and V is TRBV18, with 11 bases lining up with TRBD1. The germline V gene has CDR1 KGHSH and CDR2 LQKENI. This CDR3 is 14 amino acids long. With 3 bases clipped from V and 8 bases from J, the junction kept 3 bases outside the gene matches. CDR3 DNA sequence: TGTGCCAGCTCACCGGGACAGGGGGTCCATGAGCAGTTCTTC. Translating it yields CASSPGQGVHEQFF. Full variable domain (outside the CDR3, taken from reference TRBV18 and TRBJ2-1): NAGVMQNPRHLVRRRGQEARLRCSPMKGHSHVYWYRQLPEEGLKFMVYLQKENIIDESGMPKERFSAEFPKEGPSILRIQQVVRGDSAAYFCASSPGQGVHEQFFGPGTRLTVL.

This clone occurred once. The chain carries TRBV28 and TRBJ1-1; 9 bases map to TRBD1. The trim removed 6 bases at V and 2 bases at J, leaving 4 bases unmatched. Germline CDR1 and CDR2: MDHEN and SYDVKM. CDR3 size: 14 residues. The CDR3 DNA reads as TGTGCCAGCAGCCCGACAGGGGGTAACACTGAAGCTTTCTTT. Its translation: CASSPTGGNTEAFF.

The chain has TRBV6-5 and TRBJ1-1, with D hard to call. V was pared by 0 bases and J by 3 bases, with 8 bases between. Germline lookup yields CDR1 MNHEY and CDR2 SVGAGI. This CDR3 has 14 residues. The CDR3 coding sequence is TGTGCCAGCAGTTACTCGTATAGTGACACTGAAGCTTTCTTT. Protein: CASSYSYSDTEAFF.